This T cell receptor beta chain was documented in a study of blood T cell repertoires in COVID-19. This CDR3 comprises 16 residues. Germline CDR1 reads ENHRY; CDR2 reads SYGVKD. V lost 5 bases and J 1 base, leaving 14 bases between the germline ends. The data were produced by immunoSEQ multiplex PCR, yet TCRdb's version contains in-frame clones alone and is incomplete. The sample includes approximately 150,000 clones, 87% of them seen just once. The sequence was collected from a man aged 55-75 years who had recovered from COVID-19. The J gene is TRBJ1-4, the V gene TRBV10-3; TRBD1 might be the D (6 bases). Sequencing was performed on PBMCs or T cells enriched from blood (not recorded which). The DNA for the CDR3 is TGTGCCATCAGTACTGACAGGTTGCTAACTAATGAAAAACTGTTTTTT. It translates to CAISTDRLLTNEKLFF.